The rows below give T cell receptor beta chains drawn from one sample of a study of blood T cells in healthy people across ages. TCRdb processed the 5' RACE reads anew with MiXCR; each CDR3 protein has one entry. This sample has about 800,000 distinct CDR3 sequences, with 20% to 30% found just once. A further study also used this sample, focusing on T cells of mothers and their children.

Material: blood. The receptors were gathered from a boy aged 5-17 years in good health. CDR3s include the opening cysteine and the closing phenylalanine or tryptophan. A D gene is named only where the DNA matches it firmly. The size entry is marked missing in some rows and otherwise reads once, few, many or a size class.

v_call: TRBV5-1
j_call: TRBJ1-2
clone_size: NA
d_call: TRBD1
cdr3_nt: TGCGCCAGCCGGGTCAGGGGGAAGTATGGCTACACCTTC
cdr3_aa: CASRVRGKYGYTF

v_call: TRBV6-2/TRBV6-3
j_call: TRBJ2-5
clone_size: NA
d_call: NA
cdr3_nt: TGTGCCAGCAGACGCAACTCTGGGACCAGCGGAGGCAGGGAGACCCAGTACTTC
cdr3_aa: CASRRNSGTSGGRETQYF

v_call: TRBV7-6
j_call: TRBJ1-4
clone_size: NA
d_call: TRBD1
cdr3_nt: TGTGCCAGCAGCTCGGACAGGGTAAAGCTGTTTTTT
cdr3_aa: CASSSDRVKLFF

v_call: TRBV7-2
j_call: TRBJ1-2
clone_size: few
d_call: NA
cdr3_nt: TGTGCCAGCAGCTTAGGCTACGGCAACGGTTATGGCTACACCTTC
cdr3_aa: CASSLGYGNGYGYTF

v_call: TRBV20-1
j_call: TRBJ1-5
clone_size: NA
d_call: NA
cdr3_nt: TGCAGTGCCCCCCCGACAGGTGCGGGCAATCAGCCCCAGCATTTT
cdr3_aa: CSAPPTGAGNQPQHF

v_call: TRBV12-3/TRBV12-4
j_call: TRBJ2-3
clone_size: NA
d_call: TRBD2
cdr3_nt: TGTGCCAGCAGCCCTAGCGGGGGGGCCGCAGATACGCAGTATTTT
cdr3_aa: CASSPSGGAADTQYF

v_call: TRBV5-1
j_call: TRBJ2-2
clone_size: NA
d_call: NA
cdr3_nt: TGCGCCAGCAGCTTTGTCGGGGAGCTGTTTTTT
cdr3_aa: CASSFVGELFF

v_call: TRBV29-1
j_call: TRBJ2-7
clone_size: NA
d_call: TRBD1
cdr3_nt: TGCAGCGTTGAAGGGCTTAGGGGACAGGAGTTCTCCGAGCAGTACTTC
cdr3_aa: CSVEGLRGQEFSEQYF

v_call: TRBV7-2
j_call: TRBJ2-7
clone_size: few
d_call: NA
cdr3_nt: TGTGCCAGCAGCCCGGGTGTAGCGCTAGGGGCCTACGAGCAGTACTTC
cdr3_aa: CASSPGVALGAYEQYF

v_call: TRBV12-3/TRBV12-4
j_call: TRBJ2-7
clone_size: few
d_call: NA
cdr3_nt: TGTGCCAGCAGTTTGAACCCCGCAAACGAGCAGTACTTC
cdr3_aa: CASSLNPANEQYF

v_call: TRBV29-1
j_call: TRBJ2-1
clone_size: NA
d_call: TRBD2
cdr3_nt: TGCAGCGTTGAAGATAGCCTAGCGGGAGGCCATGAGCAGTTCTTC
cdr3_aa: CSVEDSLAGGHEQFF

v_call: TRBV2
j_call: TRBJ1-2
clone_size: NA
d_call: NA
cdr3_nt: TGTGCCAGCAGTGAAGTCGGCAGTTCTAACTATGGCTACACCTTC
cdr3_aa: CASSEVGSSNYGYTF

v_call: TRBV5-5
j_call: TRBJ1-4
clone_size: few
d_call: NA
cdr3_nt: TGTGCCAGCAGCTGGTCCCCCAAGACTAATGAAAAACTGTTTTTT
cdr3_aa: CASSWSPKTNEKLFF

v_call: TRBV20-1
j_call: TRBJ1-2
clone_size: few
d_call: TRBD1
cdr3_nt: TGCAGTGCTAGAGCGCCGTCCGGGACAGGGGGGACAAATGGCTACACCTTC
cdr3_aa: CSARAPSGTGGTNGYTF

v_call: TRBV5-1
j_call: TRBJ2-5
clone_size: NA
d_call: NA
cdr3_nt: TGCGCCAGCAGCTATGGGACCTCGCCGTACCAAGAGACCCAGTACTTC
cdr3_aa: CASSYGTSPYQETQYF

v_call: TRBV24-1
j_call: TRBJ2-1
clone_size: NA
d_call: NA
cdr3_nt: TGTGCCACCAGTGACGCGGACTCGGTATCCTACAATGAGCAGTTCTTC
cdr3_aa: CATSDADSVSYNEQFF

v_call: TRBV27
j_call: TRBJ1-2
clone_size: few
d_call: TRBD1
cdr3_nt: TGTGCCAGCAGCTTGGCAGGACAGGGTACTCATGGCTACACCTTC
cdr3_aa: CASSLAGQGTHGYTF

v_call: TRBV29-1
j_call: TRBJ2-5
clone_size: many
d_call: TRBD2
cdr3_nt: TGCAGCTCGGGGTCCGGGACTAGAGAAGAGACCCAGTACTTC
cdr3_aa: CSSGSGTREETQYF

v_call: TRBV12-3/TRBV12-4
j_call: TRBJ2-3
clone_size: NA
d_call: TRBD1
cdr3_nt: TGTGCCAGCAGCATGCCCGGGACAGGGGAGACAGATGCGCAGTATTTT
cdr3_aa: CASSMPGTGETDAQYF

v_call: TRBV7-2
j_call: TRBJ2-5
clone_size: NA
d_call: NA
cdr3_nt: TGTGCCAGCAGCGCGATAGAGACCCAGTACTTC
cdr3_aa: CASSAIETQYF

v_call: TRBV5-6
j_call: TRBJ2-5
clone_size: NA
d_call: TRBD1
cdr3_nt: TGTGCCAGCAGCCCGGACAGGGAGTGGGTTTGGGAGACCCAGTACTTC
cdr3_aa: CASSPDREWVWETQYF

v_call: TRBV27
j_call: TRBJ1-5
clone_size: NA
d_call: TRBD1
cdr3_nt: TGTGCCAGCAAGGGACAGGGGAACAATCAGCCCCAGCATTTT
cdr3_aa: CASKGQGNNQPQHF

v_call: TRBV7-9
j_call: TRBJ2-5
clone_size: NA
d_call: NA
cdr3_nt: TGTGCCAGCAGCTTACTGCGGGGACAAGAGACCCAGTACTTC
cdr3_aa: CASSLLRGQETQYF

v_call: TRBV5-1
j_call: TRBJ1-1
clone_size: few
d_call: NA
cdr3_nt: TGCGCCAGCAGCTTGGAGGCAGAGCTGAACACTGAAGCTTTCTTT
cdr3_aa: CASSLEAELNTEAFF

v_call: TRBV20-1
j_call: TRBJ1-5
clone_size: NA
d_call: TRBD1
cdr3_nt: TGCAGTGCGGAAGGTTATGTGACAGGGATGTCTAGCAATCAGCCCCAGCATTTT
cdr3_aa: CSAEGYVTGMSSNQPQHF

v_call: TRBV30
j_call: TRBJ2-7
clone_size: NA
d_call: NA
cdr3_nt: TGTGCCTGGAGTGTAACCGGGGTCAGGACCTACGAGCAGTACTTC
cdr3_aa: CAWSVTGVRTYEQYF

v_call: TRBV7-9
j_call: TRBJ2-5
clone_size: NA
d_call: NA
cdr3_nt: TGTGCCAGCAGCTTAGCAGGGTCCCGGATAATTCAAGAGACCCAGTACTTC
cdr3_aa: CASSLAGSRIIQETQYF

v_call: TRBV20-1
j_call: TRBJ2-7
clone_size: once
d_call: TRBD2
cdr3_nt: TGCAGTGCTCTGACTAGCGGGGGACTCTTGAACGAGCAGTACTTC
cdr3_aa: CSALTSGGLLNEQYF

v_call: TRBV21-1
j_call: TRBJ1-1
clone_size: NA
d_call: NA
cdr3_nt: TGTGCCAGCGGCTTGTGTAGGTTGAAGGTTGAGAGCACTGAAGCTTTCTTT
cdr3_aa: CASGLCRLKVESTEAFF

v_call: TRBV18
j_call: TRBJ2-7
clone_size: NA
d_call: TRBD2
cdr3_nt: TGTGCCAGCTCACCGCAACTAGCGGGCGAGCAGTACTTC
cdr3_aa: CASSPQLAGEQYF

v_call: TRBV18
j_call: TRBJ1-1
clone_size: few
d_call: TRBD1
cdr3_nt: TGTGCCAGCTCAGTACAGGGGCCTGAAGCTTTCTTT
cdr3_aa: CASSVQGPEAFF

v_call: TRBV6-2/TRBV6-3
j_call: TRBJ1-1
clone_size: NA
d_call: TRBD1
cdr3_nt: TGTGCCAGCAATAAACAGGGGTTCACTGAAGCTTTCTTT
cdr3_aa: CASNKQGFTEAFF

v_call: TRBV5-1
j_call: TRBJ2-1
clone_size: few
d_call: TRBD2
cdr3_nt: TGCGCCAGCAGCATGGGACTAGCGGGCTCCTACAATGAGCAGTTCTTC
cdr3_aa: CASSMGLAGSYNEQFF

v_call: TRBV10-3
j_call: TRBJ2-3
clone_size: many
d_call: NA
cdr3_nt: TGTGCCATCAGTGAGACAATAGGTGATACGCAGTATTTT
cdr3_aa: CAISETIGDTQYF

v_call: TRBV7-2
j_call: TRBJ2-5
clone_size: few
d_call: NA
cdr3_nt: TGTGCCAGCAGCTTGTTCTATCAAGAGACCCAGTACTTC
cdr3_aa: CASSLFYQETQYF

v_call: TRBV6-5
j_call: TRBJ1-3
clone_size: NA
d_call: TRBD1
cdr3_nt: TGTGCCAGCAGTCCAGACAGGGTCCCTGGAAACACCATATATTTT
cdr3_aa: CASSPDRVPGNTIYF

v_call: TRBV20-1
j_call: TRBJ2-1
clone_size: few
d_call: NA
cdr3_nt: TGCAGTGCTAGGCGCGCGGGTGGGGCGTCGGGTGAGCAGTTCTTC
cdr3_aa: CSARRAGGASGEQFF

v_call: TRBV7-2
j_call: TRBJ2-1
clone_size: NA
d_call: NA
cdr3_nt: TGTGCCAGCAGCTTAGCGGGGGCTCCCCGGGGAAATGAGCAGTTCTTC
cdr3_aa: CASSLAGAPRGNEQFF

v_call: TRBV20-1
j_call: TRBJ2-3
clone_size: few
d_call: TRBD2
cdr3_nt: TGCAGTGCTAGAGCTGGGGCGGGAGGGCCAGATACGCAGTATTTT
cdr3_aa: CSARAGAGGPDTQYF

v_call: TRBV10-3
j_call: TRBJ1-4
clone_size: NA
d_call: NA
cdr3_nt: TGTGCCATCAACAGGAAACTTAATGAAAAACTGTTTTTT
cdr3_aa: CAINRKLNEKLFF

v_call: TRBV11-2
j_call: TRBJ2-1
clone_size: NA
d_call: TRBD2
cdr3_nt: TGTGCCAGCAGCTCTCTGGAGCGGGAGTTGGCCGATGAGCAGTTCTTC
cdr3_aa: CASSSLERELADEQFF

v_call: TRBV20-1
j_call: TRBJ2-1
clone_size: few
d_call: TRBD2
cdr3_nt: TGCAGTGCTAGAGATCGGGGGACTAGCGGGTACAATGAGCAGTTCTTC
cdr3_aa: CSARDRGTSGYNEQFF

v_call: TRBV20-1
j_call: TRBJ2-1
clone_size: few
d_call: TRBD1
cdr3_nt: TGCAGTGCTCCGAGCCCGGGACAGGGGGCGAGGAATGAGCAGTTCTTC
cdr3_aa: CSAPSPGQGARNEQFF

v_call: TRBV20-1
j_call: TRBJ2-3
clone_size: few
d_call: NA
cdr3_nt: TGCAGTGCGCCAGCGTCAGGGAAAACAGATACGCAGTATTTT
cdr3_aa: CSAPASGKTDTQYF

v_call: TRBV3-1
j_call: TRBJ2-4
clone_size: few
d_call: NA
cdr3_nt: TGTGCCAGCAGCCAAGTGGTAGGGAACATTCAGTACTTC
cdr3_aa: CASSQVVGNIQYF

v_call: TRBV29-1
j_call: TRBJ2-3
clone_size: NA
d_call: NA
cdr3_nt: TGCAGCGTTGAAGATACAGGGACCACCACAGATACGCAGTATTTT
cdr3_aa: CSVEDTGTTTDTQYF

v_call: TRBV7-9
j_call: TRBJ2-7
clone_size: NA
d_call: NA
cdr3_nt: TGTGCCAGCAGCTTAAGTCCAGGGAACTACGAGCAGTACTTC
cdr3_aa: CASSLSPGNYEQYF

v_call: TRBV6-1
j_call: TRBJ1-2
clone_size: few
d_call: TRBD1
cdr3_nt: TGTGCCAGCAACGAAGATGGACAGGGGGCATCCTATGGCTACACCTTC
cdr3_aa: CASNEDGQGASYGYTF

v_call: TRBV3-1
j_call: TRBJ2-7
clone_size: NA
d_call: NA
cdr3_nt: TGTGCCAGCAGCAAGGGATACACCCTCTCCTACGAGCAGTACTTC
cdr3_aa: CASSKGYTLSYEQYF

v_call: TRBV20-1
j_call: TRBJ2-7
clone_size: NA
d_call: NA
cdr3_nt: TGCAGTGCTAGAGATGAAGGGCTCGCCTACGAGCAGTACTTC
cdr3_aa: CSARDEGLAYEQYF

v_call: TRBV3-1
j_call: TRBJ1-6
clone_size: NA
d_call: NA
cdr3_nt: TGTGCCGGCAGCCAAGGAACCTCACCCCTCCACTTT
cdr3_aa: CAGSQGTSPLHF

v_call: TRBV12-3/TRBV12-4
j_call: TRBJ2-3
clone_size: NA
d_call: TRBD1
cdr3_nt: TGTGCCAGCAGTGCAAGACAGGGGACAACAGATACGCAGTATTTT
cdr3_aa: CASSARQGTTDTQYF